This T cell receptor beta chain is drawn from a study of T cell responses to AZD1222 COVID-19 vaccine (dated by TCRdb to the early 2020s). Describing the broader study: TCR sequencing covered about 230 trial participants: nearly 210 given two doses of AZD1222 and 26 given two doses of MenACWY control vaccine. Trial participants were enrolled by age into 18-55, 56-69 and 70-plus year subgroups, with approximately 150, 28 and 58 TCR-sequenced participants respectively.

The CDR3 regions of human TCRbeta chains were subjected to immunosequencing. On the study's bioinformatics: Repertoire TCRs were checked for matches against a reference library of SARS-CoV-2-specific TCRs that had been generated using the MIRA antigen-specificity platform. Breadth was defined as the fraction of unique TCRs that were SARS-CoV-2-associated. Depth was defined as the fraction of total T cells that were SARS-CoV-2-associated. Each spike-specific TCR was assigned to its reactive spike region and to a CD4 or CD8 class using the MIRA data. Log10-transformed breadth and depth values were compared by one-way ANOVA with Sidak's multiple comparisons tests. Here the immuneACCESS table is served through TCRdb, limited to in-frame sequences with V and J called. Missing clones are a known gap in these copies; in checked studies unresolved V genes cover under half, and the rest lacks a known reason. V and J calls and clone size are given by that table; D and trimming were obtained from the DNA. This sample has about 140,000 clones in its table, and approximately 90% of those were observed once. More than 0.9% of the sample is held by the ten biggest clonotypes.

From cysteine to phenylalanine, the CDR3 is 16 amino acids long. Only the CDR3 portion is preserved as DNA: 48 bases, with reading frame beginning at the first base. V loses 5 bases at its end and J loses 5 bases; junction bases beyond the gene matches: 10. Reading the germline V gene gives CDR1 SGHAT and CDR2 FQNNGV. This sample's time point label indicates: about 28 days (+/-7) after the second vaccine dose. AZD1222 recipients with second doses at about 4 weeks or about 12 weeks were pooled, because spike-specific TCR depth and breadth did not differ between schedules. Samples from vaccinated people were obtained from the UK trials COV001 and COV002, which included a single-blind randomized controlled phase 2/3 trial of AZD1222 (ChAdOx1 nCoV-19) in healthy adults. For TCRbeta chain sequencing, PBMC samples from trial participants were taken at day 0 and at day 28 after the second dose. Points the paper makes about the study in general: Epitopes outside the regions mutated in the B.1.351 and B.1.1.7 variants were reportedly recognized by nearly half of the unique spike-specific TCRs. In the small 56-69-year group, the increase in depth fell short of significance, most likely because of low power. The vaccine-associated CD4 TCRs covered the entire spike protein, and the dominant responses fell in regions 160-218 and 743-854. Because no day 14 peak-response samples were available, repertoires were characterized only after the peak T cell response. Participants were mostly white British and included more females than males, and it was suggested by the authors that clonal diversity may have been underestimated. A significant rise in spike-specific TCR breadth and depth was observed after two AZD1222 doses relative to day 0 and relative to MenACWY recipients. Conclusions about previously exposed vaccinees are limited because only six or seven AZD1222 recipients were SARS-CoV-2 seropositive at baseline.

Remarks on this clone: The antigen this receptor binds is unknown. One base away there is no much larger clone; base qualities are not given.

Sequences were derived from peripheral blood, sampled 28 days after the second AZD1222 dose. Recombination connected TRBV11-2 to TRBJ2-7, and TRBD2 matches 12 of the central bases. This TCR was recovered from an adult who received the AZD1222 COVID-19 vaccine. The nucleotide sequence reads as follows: TGTGCCAGCAGCCCACTAGCGGGGGGCTCGTCCCACGAGCAGTACTTC. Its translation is CASSPLAGGSSHEQYF.